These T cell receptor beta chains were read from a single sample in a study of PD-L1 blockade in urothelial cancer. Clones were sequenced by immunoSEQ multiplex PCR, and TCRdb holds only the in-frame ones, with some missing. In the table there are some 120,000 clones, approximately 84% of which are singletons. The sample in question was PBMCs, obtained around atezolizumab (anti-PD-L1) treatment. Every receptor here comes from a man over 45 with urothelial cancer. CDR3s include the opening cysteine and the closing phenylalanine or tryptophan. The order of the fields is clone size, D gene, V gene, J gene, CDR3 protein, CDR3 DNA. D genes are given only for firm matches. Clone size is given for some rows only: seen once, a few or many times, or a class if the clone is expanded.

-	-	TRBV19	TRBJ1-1	CASKDGQLRNTEAFF	TGTGCCAGTAAAGACGGACAGCTAAGGAACACTGAAGCTTTCTTT
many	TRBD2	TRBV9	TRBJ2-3	CASSVVAGGTDTQYF	TGTGCCAGCAGCGTAGTCGCGGGAGGCACAGATACGCAGTATTTT
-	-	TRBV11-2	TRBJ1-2	CASSLGQVIYGGYTF	TGTGCCAGCAGCTTAGGGCAGGTGATATATGGCGGCTACACCTTC
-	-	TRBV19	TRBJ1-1	CATGTLNTEAFF	TGTGCCACAGGAACCCTGAACACTGAAGCTTTCTTT
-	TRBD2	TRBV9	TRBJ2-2	CASSPIAGEFTGELFF	TGTGCCAGCAGCCCTATAGCGGGAGAATTCACCGGGGAGCTGTTTTTT
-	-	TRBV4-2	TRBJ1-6	CASSQESSGSSPLHF	TGTGCCAGCAGCCAAGAGTCCAGTGGGAGTTCACCCCTCCACTTT
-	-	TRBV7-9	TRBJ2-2	CASSYRQANTGELFF	TGTGCCAGCAGCTATCGACAGGCGAACACCGGGGAGCTGTTTTTT
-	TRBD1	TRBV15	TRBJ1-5	CATSRDLDRGGQPQHF	TGTGCCACCAGCAGAGATCTAGACAGGGGTGGTCAGCCCCAGCATTTT
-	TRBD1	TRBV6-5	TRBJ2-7	CASSRQGWNEQYF	TGTGCCAGCAGCCGACAGGGTTGGAACGAGCAGTACTTC
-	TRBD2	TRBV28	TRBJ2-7	CASSRTSGIYEQYF	TGTGCCAGCAGTCGGACTAGCGGAATCTACGAGCAGTACTTC
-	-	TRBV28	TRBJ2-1	CASSPTGSSNEQFF	TGTGCCAGCAGTCCTACCGGGAGCTCCAATGAGCAGTTCTTC
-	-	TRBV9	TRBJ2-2	CASSVDQYTGELFF	TGTGCCAGCAGCGTAGACCAGTACACCGGGGAGCTGTTTTTT
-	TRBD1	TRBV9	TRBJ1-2	CASSGQGALGYTF	TGTGCCAGCAGCGGGCAGGGGGCTCTGGGCTACACCTTC
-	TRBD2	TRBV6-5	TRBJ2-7	CASSYSYGRAYYEQYF	TGTGCCAGCAGTTACTCATACGGGAGGGCCTACTACGAGCAGTACTTC
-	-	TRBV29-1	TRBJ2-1	CSVEEDRRYNEQFF	TGCAGCGTTGAGGAGGACCGGAGATACAATGAGCAGTTCTTC
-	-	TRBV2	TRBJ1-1	CASSQRGLTEAFF	TGTGCCAGCAGTCAAAGGGGTCTCACTGAAGCTTTCTTT
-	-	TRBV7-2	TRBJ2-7	CASSDRVAYEQYF	TGTGCCAGCAGCGACCGGGTCGCCTACGAGCAGTACTTC
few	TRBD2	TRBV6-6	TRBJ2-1	CASRGTSGRSNEQFF	TGTGCCAGCAGGGGGACTAGCGGGAGAAGCAATGAGCAGTTCTTC
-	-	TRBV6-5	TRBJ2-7	CASSYGAASSYEQYF	TGTGCCAGCAGTTACGGGGCGGCGAGTTCCTACGAGCAGTACTTC
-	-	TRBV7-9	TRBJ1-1	CASSQNEMNTEAFF	TGTGCCAGCAGCCAAAACGAGATGAACACTGAAGCTTTCTTT
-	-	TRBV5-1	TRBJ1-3	CASSTDRPGNTIYF	TGCGCCAGCAGCACTGACAGGCCTGGAAACACCATATATTTT
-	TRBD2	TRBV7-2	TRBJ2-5	CASSSGLAGARTQYF	TGTGCCAGCAGCTCAGGACTAGCGGGAGCACGGACCCAGTACTTC
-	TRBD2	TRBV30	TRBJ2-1	CAWSTPGGEQFF	TGTGCCTGGAGTACTCCGGGAGGGGAGCAGTTCTTC
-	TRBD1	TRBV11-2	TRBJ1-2	CASTKSDRGLRGYTF	TGTGCCAGCACCAAATCGGACAGGGGGCTACGTGGCTACACCTTC
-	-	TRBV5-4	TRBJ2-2	CASSPAQGSGTGELFF	TGTGCCAGCAGCCCAGCTCAAGGTAGCGGCACCGGGGAGCTGTTTTTT
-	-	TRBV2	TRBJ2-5	CASSEQVSQTQYF	TGTGCCAGCAGTGAACAGGTTTCGCAGACCCAGTACTTC
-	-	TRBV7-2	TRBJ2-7	CASNPGSGSSYEQYF	TGTGCCAGCAACCCGGGTAGCGGAAGCTCCTACGAGCAGTACTTC
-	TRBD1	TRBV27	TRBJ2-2	CASRPGTENTGELFF	TGTGCCAGCCGCCCCGGGACAGAAAACACCGGGGAGCTGTTTTTT
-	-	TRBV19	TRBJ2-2	CASSIATVGELFF	TGTGCCAGTAGTATAGCCACGGTTGGGGAGCTGTTTTTT
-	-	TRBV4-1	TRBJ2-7	CASSQVRSFEVGEQYF	TGCGCCAGCAGCCAAGTTCGCTCGTTCGAGGTTGGCGAGCAGTACTTC
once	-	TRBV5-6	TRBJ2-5	CASSHLRGPETQYF	TGTGCCAGCAGTCATTTGCGGGGGCCAGAGACCCAGTACTTC
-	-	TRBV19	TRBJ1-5	CASHRGGAGQPQHF	TGTGCCAGCCATCGGGGGGGTGCGGGGCAGCCCCAGCATTTT
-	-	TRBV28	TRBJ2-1	CASSWVGTSVNEQFF	TGTGCCAGCAGTTGGGTCGGGACATCGGTGAATGAGCAGTTCTTC
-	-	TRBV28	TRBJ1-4	CASSLRSTNEKLFF	TGTGCCAGCAGTTTACGGTCAACTAATGAAAAACTGTTTTTT
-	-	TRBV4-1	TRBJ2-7	CASSQDPTGPSYEQYF	TGCGCCAGCAGCCAAGATCCTACAGGACCCTCCTACGAGCAGTACTTC
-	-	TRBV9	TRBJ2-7	CASSQALHSYEQYF	TGTGCCAGCAGCCAGGCCTTACACTCCTACGAGCAGTACTTC
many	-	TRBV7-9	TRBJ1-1	CASSSGRGTEAFF	TGTGCCAGCAGCTCGGGTAGGGGCACTGAAGCTTTCTTT
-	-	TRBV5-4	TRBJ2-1	CASSLSDSASNEQFF	TGTGCCAGCAGCTTGAGTGACAGTGCCAGCAATGAGCAGTTCTTC
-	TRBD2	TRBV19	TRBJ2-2	CASNALAGAGELFF	TGTGCCAGTAACGCACTAGCGGGAGCCGGGGAGCTGTTTTTT
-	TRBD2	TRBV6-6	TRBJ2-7	CASSPLAGGNEQYF	TGTGCCAGCTCTCCACTAGCGGGAGGGAACGAGCAGTACTTC
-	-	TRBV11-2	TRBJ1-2	CASSLRRQKNYGYTF	TGTGCCAGCAGCTTAAGGAGACAGAAGAACTATGGCTACACCTTC
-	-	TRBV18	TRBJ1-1	CASSPSANTEAFF	TGTGCCAGCTCACCCAGTGCGAACACTGAAGCTTTCTTT
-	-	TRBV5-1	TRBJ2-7	CASSQAQGYEQYF	TGCGCCAGCAGCCAAGCACAGGGATACGAGCAGTACTTC
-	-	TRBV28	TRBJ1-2	CASSRAGQNYGYTF	TGTGCCAGCAGTCGAGCCGGACAGAACTATGGCTACACCTTC
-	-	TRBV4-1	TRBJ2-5	CASSQGGVVETQYF	TGCGCCAGCAGCCAAGGGGGGGTAGTGGAGACCCAGTACTTC
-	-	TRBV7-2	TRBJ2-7	CASSLGTGEQYF	TGTGCCAGCAGCTTAGGTACCGGGGAGCAGTACTTC
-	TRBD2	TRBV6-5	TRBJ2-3	CASSFLAGGRDTQYF	TGTGCCAGCAGTTTCCTAGCGGGGGGCCGCGATACGCAGTATTTT
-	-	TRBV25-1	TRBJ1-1	CASSWNTEAFF	TGTGCCAGCAGCTGGAACACTGAAGCTTTCTTT
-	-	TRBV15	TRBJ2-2	CATSPVAGELFF	TGTGCCACCAGCCCGGTGGCCGGGGAGCTGTTTTTT
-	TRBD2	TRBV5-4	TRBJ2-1	CASSTTSGRASYNEQFF	TGTGCCAGCAGCACTACTAGCGGGAGGGCCTCTTACAATGAGCAGTTCTTC
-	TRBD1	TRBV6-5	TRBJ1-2	CASTHPGGYGYTF	TGTGCCAGCACCCACCCAGGGGGCTATGGCTACACCTTC
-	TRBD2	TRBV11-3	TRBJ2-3	CASSFTGPLAGSTDTQYF	TGTGCCAGCAGCTTCACGGGACCCCTAGCGGGAAGCACAGATACGCAGTATTTT
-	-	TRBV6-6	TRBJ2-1	CASKTEGLWDEQFF	TGTGCCAGCAAGACGGAGGGCCTCTGGGATGAGCAGTTCTTC
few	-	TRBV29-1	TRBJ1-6	CSVAYPLHF	TGCAGCGTCGCCTACCCCCTCCACTTT
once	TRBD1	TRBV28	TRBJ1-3	CASSTGTAGNTIYF	TGTGCCAGCAGTACCGGGACAGCTGGAAACACCATATATTTT
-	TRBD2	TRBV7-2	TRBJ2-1	CASRPTSGHNEQFF	TGTGCCAGCAGGCCTACTAGCGGCCACAATGAGCAGTTCTTC
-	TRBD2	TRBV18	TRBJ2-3	CASSPRAGGPGTDTQYF	TGTGCCAGCTCACCAAGGGCGGGAGGGCCGGGCACAGATACGCAGTATTTT
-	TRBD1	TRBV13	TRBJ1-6	CASSLGQGTNSPLHF	TGTGCCAGCAGCTTAGGACAGGGGACGAATTCACCCCTCCACTTT
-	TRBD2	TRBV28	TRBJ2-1	CASSFEGGPIGEQFF	TGTGCCAGCAGTTTCGAGGGAGGGCCGATCGGGGAGCAGTTCTTC